This entry features one TCR beta chain sequence. This record belongs to a study of T cell responses to AZD1222 COVID-19 vaccine. This table comes from immunoSEQ multiplex PCR, and its TCRdb copy is limited to in-frame clones, with some not included. Counted here are some 150,000 clones, about 87% occurring once; the ten biggest clones make up 3% to 3.5%. V trimming: 4 bases; J trimming: 5 bases; junction bases outside the gene matches: 14. The CDR3 extends over 18 amino acids. Germline V lookup: CDR1 SGHVS, CDR2 FNYEAQ. The receptor comes from an adult in good health. The chain is built from TRBV7-6 and TRBJ2-2; 9 nucleotides align to TRBD2. The input for sequencing was peripheral blood, taken on day 0 of AZD1222 vaccination. CDR3 sequence (DNA): TGTGCCAGCAGCTCACCAGGGACTAGCCCTGTGTGGACCGGGGAGCTGTTTTTT. Encoded protein: CASSSPGTSPVWTGELFF.